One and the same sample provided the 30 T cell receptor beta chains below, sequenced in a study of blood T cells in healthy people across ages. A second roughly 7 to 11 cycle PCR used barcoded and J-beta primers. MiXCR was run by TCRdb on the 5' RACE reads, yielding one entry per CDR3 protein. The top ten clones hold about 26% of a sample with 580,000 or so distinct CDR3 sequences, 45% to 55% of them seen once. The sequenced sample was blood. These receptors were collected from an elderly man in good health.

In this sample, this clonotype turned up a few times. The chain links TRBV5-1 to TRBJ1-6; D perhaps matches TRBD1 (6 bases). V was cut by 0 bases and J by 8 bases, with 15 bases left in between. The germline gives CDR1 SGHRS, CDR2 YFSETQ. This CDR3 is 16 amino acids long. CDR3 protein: CASSLELGTSHSPLHF. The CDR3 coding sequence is TGCGCCAGCAGCTTGGAGTTGGGGACATCCCATTCACCCCTCCACTTT.

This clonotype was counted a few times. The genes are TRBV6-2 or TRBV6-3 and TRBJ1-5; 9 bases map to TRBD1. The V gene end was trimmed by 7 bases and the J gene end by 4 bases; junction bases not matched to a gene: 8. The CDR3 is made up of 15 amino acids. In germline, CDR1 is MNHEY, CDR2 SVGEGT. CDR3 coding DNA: TGTGCCAGCACTCGGGACAGGGCAACTAATCAGCCCCAGCATTTT. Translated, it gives CASTRDRATNQPQHF.

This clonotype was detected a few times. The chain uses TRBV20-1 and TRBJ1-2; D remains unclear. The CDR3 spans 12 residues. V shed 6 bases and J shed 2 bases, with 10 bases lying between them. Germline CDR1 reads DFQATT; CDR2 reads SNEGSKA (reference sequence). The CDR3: CSAQAANYGYTF. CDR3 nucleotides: TGCAGTGCCCAGGCCGCCAACTATGGCTACACCTTC.

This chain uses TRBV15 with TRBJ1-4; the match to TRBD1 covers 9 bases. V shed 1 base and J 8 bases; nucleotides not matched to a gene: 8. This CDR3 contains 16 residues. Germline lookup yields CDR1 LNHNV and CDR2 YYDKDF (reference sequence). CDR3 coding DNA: TGTGCCACCAGCAGAGTGGGACAGGGTTTGTCCGAAAAACTGTTTTTT. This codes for CATSRVGQGLSEKLFF. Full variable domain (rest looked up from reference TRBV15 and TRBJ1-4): DAMVIQNPRYQVTQFGKPVTLSCSQTLNHNVMYWYQQKSSQAPKLLFHYYDKDFNNEADTPDNFQSRRPNTSFCFLDIRSPGLGDTAMYLCATSRVGQGLSEKLFFGSGTQLSVL.

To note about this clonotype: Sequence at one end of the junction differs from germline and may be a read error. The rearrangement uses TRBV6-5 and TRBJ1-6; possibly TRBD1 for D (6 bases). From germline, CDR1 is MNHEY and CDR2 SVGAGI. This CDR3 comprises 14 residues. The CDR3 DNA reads TGTGCCAGCAGTTATCGGCAGGGGAATTCACCCCCCCACTTT. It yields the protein CASSYRQGNSPPHF.

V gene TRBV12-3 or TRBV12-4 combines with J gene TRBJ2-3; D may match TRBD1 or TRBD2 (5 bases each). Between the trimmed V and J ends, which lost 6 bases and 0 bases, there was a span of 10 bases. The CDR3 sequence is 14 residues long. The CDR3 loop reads CASSGAASTDTQYF. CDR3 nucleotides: TGTGCCAGCAGCGGGGCAGCTAGCACAGATACGCAGTATTTT.

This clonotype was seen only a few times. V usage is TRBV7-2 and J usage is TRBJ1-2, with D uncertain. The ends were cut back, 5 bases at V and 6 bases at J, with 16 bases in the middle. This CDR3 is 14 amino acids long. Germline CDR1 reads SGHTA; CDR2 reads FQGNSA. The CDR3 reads CASSTTEVVDGYTF. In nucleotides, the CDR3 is TGTGCCAGCAGCACAACGGAGGTAGTGGATGGCTACACCTTC. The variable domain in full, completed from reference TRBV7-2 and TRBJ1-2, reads GAGVSQSPSNKVTEKGKDVELRCDPISGHTALYWYRQSLGQGLEFLIYFQGNSAPDKSGLPSDRFSAERTGGSVSTLTIQRTQQEDSAVYLCASSTTEVVDGYTFGSGTRLTVV.

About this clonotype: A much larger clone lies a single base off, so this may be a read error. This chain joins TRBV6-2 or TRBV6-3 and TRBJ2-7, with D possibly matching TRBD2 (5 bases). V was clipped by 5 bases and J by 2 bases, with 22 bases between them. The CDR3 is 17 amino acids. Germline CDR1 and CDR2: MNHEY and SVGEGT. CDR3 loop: CASSLLSSILGPYEQYF. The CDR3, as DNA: TGTGCCAGCAGTCTCCTTAGCAGCATACTAGGGCCCTACGAGCAGTACTTC.

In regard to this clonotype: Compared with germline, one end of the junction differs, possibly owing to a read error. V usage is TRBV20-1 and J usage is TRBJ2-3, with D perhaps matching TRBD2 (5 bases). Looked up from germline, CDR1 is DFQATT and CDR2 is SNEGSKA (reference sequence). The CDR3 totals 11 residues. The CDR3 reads CSTRSRDTQYF. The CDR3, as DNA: TGCAGTACTAGGTCCCGGGATACGCAGTATTTT.

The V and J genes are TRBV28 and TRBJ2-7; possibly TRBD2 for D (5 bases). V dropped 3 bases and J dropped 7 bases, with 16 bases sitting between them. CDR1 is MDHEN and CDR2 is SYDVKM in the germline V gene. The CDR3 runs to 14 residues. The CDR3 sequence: CASSLRQETTEQYF. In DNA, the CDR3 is TGTGCCAGCAGTTTGAGGCAGGAGACTACAGAGCAGTACTTC.

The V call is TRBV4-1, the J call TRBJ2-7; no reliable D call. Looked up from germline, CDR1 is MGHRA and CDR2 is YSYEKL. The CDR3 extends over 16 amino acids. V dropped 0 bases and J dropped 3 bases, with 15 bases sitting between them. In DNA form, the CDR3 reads TGCGCCAGCAGCCAAGAGAAAGGCAGGCCGGGCTACGAGCAGTACTTC. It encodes CASSQEKGRPGYEQYF.

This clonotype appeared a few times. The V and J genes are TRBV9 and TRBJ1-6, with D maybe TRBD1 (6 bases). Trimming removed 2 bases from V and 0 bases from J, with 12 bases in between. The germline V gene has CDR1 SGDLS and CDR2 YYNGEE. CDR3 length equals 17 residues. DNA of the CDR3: TGTGCCAGCAGCGTTGGGACACCGAGCTCCTATAATTCACCCCTCCACTTT. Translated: CASSVGTPSSYNSPLHF.

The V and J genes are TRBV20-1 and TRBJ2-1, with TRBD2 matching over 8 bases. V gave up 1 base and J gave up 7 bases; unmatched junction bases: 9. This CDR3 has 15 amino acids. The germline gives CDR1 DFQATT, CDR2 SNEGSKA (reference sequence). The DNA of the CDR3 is TGCAGTGCTAGAGCCACGAGCGGGAGTGCAAATGAGCAGTTCTTC. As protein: CSARATSGSANEQFF.

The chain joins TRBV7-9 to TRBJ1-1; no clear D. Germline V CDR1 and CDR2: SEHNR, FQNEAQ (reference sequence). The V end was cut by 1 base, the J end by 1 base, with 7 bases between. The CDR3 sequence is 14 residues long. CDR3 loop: CASSLVGQNTEAFF. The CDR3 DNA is TGTGCCAGCAGCTTAGTAGGTCAGAACACTGAAGCTTTCTTT.

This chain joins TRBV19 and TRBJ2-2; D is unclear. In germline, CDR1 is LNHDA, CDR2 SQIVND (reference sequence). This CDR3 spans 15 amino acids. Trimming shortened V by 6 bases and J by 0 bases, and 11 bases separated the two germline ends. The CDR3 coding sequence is TGTGCCAGTAGGTCAGCTGAGACGAACACCGGGGAGCTGTTTTTT. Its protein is CASRSAETNTGELFF.

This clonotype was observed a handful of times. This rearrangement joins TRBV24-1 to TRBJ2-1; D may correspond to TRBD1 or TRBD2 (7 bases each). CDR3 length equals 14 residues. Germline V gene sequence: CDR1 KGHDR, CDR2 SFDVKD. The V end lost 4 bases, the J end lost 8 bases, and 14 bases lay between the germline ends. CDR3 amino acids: CATSESGGEDEQFF. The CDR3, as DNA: TGTGCCACCAGTGAATCAGGGGGGGAGGATGAGCAGTTCTTC.

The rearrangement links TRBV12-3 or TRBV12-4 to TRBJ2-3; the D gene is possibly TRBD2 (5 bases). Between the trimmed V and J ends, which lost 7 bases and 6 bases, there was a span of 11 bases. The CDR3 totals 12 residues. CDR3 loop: CASKSGEDTQYF. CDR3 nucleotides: TGTGCCAGCAAGTCCGGGGAGGATACGCAGTATTTT.

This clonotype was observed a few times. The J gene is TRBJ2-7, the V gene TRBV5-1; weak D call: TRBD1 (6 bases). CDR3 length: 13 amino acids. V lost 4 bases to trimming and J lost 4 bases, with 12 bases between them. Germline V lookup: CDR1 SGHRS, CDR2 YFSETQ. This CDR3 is CASSDGQRYEQYF. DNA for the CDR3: TGCGCCAGCAGCGACGGACAGAGATACGAGCAGTACTTC. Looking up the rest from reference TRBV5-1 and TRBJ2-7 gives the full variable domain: KAGVTQTPRYLIKTRGQQVTLSCSPISGHRSVSWYQQTPGQGLQFLFEYFSETQRNKGNFPGRFSGRQFSNSRSEMNVSTLELGDSALYLCASSDGQRYEQYFGPGTRLTVT.

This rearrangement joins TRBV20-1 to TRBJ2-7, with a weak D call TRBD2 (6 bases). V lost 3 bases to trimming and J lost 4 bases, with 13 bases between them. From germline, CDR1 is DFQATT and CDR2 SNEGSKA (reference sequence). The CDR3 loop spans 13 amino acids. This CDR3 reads CSASWRDPYEQYF. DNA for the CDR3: TGCAGTGCTAGTTGGCGGGACCCTTACGAGCAGTACTTC.

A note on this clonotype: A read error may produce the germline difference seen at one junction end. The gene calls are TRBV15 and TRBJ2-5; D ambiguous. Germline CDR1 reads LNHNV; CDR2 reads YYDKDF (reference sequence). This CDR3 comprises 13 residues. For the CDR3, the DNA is TGTGCCACCAGCAGTAGGGTTCAAGAGGCCCAGTACTTC. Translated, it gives CATSSRVQEAQYF.

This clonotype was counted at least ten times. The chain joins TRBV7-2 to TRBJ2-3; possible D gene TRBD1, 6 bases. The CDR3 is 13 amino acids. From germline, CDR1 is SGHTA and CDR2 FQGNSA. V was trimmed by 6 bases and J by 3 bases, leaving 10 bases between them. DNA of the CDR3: TGTGCCAGCAGGCAGGGGATGACAGATACGCAGTATTTT. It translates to CASRQGMTDTQYF. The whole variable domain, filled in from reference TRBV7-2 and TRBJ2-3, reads GAGVSQSPSNKVTEKGKDVELRCDPISGHTALYWYRQSLGQGLEFLIYFQGNSAPDKSGLPSDRFSAERTGGSVSTLTIQRTQQEDSAVYLCASRQGMTDTQYFGPGTRLTVL.

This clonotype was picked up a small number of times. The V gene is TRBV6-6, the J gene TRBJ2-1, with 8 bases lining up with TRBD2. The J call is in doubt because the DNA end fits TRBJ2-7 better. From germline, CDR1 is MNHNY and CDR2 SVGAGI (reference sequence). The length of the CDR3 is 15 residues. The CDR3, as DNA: TGTGCCAGCAGTTACAACCAGCGGGGGTTGAATGAGCAGTACTTC. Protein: CASSYNQRGLNEQYF.

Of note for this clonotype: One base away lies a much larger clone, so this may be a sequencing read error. The CDR3: CASRMGGMRSYEQYF. CDR3 nucleotides: TGTGCCAGCAGGATGGGGGGTATGCGCTCCTACGAGCAGTACTTC. The V call is TRBV6-5, the J call TRBJ2-7; D possibly corresponds to TRBD2 (6 bases). Germline loops: CDR1 MNHEY, CDR2 SVGAGI. Trimming took 6 bases from V and 0 from J, leaving 15 bases between them. The CDR3 sequence is 15 residues long.

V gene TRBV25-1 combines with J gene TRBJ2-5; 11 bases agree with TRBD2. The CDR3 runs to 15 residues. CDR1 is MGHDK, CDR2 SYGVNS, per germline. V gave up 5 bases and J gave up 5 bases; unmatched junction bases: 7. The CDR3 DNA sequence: TGTGCCAGCAGTTTGGCTACTAGCGGGAGCGAGACCCAGTACTTC. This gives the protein CASSLATSGSETQYF.

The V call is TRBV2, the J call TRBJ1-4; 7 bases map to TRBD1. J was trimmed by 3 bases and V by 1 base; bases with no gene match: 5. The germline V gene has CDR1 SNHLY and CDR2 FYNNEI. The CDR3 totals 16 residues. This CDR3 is CASSEETGSANEKLFF. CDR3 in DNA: TGTGCCAGCAGTGAAGAGACAGGGTCGGCTAATGAAAAACTGTTTTTT.

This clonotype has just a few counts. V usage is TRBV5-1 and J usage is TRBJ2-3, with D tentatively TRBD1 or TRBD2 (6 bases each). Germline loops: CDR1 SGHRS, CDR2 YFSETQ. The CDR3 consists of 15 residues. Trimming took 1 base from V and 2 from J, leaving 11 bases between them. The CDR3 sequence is CASSLPEGVTDTQYF. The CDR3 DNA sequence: TGCGCCAGCAGCTTGCCGGAGGGGGTCACAGATACGCAGTATTTT.

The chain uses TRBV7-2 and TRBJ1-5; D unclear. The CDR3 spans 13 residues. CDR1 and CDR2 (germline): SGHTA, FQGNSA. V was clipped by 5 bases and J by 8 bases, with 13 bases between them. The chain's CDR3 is CASSKDLPKPQHF. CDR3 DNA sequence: TGTGCCAGCAGCAAGGATCTACCCAAGCCCCAGCATTTT.

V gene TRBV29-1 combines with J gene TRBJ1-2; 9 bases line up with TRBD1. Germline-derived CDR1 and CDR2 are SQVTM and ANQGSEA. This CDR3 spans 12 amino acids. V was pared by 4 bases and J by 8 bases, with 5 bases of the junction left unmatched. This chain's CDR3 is CSVGRDREGYTF. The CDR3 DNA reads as TGCAGCGTTGGCCGGGACAGGGAAGGCTACACCTTC.

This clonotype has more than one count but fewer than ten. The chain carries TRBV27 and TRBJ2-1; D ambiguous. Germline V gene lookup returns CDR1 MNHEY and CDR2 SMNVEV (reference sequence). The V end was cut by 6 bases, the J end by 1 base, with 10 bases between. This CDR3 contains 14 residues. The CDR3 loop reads CASSPALSYNEQFF. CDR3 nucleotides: TGTGCCAGCAGCCCGGCCTTGTCCTACAATGAGCAGTTCTTC.

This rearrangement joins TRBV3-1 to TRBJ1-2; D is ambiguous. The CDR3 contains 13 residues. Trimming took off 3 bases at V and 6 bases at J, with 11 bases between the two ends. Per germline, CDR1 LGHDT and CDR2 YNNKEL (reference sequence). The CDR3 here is CASSHSQPDGYTF. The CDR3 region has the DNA TGTGCCAGCAGCCATTCCCAACCCGATGGCTACACCTTC.